One sample yielded the 3 T cell receptor beta chains listed below, sequenced in a study of OX40 agonist ivuxolimab in advanced cancers. Profiling relied on immunoSEQ multiplex PCR, and the TCRdb table lists in-frame clones only, not all of them. This table holds 30,000 to 45,000 clones, over 80% found once. The specimen was CD4+ or CD8+ T cells sorted from blood, collected in a trial of the OX40 agonist ivuxolimab. All receptors come from an adult with an advanced solid tumor such as melanoma, head and neck, liver or kidney cancer.

This clone was picked up one time. V and J are TRBV5-1 and TRBJ1-6; 8 bases are shared with TRBD1. The CDR3 is 15 residues long. Germline CDR1 SGHRS, CDR2 YFSETQ. With V trimmed by 0 bases and J by 9 bases, 5 bases remained unmatched. CDR3: CASSLGSGGGSPLHF. DNA for the CDR3: TGCGCCAGCAGCTTGGGATCAGGGGGCGGTTCACCCCTCCACTTT.

This clone was recorded once. The chain employs TRBV11-2 and TRBJ2-1, with 9 bases aligning to TRBD1. The CDR3 is 15 amino acids. Germline V CDR1 and CDR2: SGHAT, FQNNGV. V shed 2 bases and J 9 bases; nucleotides not matched to a gene: 8. CDR3 residues: CASSLQGTGSGEQFF. The CDR3 DNA sequence: TGTGCCAGCAGCTTACAAGGGACAGGGAGCGGTGAGCAGTTCTTC.

The chain has TRBV28 and TRBJ1-6, with TRBD1 identical over 8 bases. CDR3 length equals 14 residues. V was clipped by 5 bases and J by 5 bases; unmatched bases: 2. Germline V CDR1 and CDR2: MDHEN, SYDVKM. CDR3 nucleotide sequence: TGTGCCAGCAGTCTGACAGGGGATAATTCACCCCTCCACTTT. It is translated as CASSLTGDNSPLHF.